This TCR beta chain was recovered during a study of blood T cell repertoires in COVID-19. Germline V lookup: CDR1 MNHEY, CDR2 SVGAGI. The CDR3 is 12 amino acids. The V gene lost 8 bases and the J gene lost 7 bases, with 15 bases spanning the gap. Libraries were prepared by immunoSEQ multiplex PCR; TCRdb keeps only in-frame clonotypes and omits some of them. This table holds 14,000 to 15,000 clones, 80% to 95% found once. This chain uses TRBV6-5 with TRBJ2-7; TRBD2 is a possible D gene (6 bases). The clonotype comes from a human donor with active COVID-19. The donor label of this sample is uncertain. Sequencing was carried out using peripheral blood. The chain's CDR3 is CASSRTTKEQYF. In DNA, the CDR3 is TGTGCCAGCTCCCGGACTACGAAGGAGCAGTACTTC.